One sample yielded the 22 T cell receptor beta chains listed below, sequenced in a study of molecular identifiers for immune sequencing clone quantification. TCRdb called the PCR reads again in MiXCR, with one record for every CDR3 protein. The sample lists some 680,000 distinct CDR3 sequences, around 25% occurring once. Sequencing used naive CD8+ T cells from blood, with Jurkat cell RNA spiked in. Noted subset: FACS-sorted CD8+CD4-CCR7+CD45RA+ naive T cells. The receptors were gathered from a human donor in good health. Some libraries in this study had Jurkat cell RNA spiked in.

This clonotype appeared a few times. V usage is TRBV11-2 and J usage is TRBJ1-2; 8 bases are shared with TRBD1. This CDR3 is 16 amino acids long. The germline CDR1 and CDR2 sequences are SGHAT and FQNNGV. Losses at the gene ends were 3 bases for V and 1 base for J; bases not matched to a gene: 7. The CDR3, as DNA: TGTGCCAGCAGCTTGGTGGACAGGGACTATAACTATGGCTACACCTTC. It codes for CASSLVDRDYNYGYTF.

As DNA, the CDR3 is TGTGCCAGCAGCTTATTCGAACTAGCGGGAGGTCCGAACACCGGGGAGCTGTTTTTT. It codes for CASSLFELAGGPNTGELFF. This sequence joins TRBV7-9 and TRBJ2-2, with TRBD2 identical over 12 bases. Germline CDR1 and CDR2: SEHNR and FQNEAQ (reference sequence). The CDR3 runs 19 residues. The J segment lost 0 bases and the V segment lost 2 bases, leaving 7 bases of the junction unmatched.

This chain connects TRBV19 to TRBJ1-5; D is ambiguous. The germline V gene has CDR1 LNHDA and CDR2 SQIVND (reference sequence). The CDR3 spans 15 residues. V dropped 0 bases and J dropped 5 bases, with 11 bases sitting between them. CDR3 loop: CASSIDYSGYQPQHF. The CDR3, as DNA: TGTGCCAGTAGTATAGATTACTCAGGTTATCAGCCCCAGCATTTT.

The chain employs TRBV5-6 and TRBJ2-5, with a possible D match to TRBD2 (6 bases). CDR1 is SGHDT, CDR2 YYEEEE, per germline. The V and J ends lost 2 bases and 1 base respectively, with 12 bases between them. The CDR3 has 15 residues. The CDR3 coding sequence is TGTGCCAGCAGCTTAGGGAGGTGGGTCCAAGAGACCCAGTACTTC. This sequence encodes CASSLGRWVQETQYF.

In its sample, this clonotype was seen a few times. DNA of the CDR3: TGTGCCAGTAGTATAGACAGCTCGACTAGCACAGATACGCAGTATTTT. Translating gives CASSIDSSTSTDTQYF. The rearrangement uses TRBV19 and TRBJ2-3, with no clear D. Per germline, CDR1 LNHDA and CDR2 SQIVND (reference sequence). The CDR3 consists of 16 residues. The germline V and J ends were trimmed by 0 bases and 0 bases, with 10 bases remaining between them. Drawing the rest from reference TRBV19 and TRBJ2-3, the complete variable domain is DGGITQSPKYLFRKEGQNVTLSCEQNLNHDAMYWYRQDPGQGLRLIYYSQIVNDFQKGDIAEGYSVSREKKESFPLTVTSAQKNPTAFYLCASSIDSSTSTDTQYFGPGTRLTVL.

The chain has TRBV20-1 and TRBJ2-7; D ambiguous. The germline V and J ends were trimmed by 0 bases and 7 bases, with 16 bases remaining between them. This CDR3 contains 14 residues. CDR1 and CDR2 from the germline V gene are DFQATT and SNEGSKA (reference sequence). The chain's CDR3 is CSAREVPLIGEQYF. For the CDR3, the DNA is TGCAGTGCTAGAGAGGTGCCCCTCATAGGTGAGCAGTACTTC.

At least ten counts were recorded for this clonotype. The genes are TRBV12-3 or TRBV12-4 and TRBJ1-5; D unresolved. The CDR3 spans 13 residues. V shed 3 bases and J shed 3 bases, with 6 bases lying between them. The CDR3 DNA is TGTGCCAGCAGTTTTAATGACAATCAGCCCCAGCATTTT. Translated, it gives CASSFNDNQPQHF.

V is TRBV7-9 and J is TRBJ2-7; TRBD1 matches at 7 bases. The CDR3 covers 15 residues. V trimming: 4 bases; J trimming: 7 bases; junction bases outside the gene matches: 13. Looked up from germline, CDR1 is SEHNR and CDR2 is FQNEAQ (reference sequence). The CDR3 sequence: CASSSPPPGQREQYF. CDR3 nucleotides: TGTGCCAGCAGCTCCCCGCCCCCGGGACAGAGGGAGCAGTACTTC.

The chain recombines TRBV10-3 with TRBJ2-3; 11 bases align to TRBD1. J gave up 6 bases and V 5 bases, and 10 bases lay outside the gene matches. The CDR3 contains 16 residues. CDR1 and CDR2 (germline): ENHRY, SYGVKD. The CDR3 sequence: CAISSGTGGITDTQYF. The CDR3 nucleotides read TGTGCCATCAGTTCCGGGACAGGGGGGATTACGGATACGCAGTATTTT.

Ten or more counts support this clonotype. The gene calls are TRBV28 and TRBJ2-5; TRBD2 matches at 13 bases. CDR1 is MDHEN, CDR2 SYDVKM, per germline. The CDR3 is 17 amino acids. V lost 1 base and J lost 1; bases outside the gene matches: 3. CDR3 protein: CASSLSRTSGSQETQYF. Here the CDR3 DNA reads TGTGCCAGCAGTTTATCGAGGACTAGCGGGAGCCAAGAGACCCAGTACTTC.

For this clonotype: A much larger clone lies one base from this, so it may be a read error. V usage is TRBV30 and J usage is TRBJ2-5; 9 bases fit TRBD1. The CDR3 covers 17 residues. CDR1 is GTSNPN and CDR2 is SVGIG in the germline V gene (reference sequence). DNA for the CDR3: TGTGCCTGGAGTGTGAGGTCACAGGGGGCATTCCAAGAGACCCAGTCCTTC. It codes for CAWSVRSQGAFQETQSF.

As to this clonotype: Just one base apart from a much larger clone, this may be a read error. CDR3 protein: CASSRTPFHEQYF. For the CDR3, the DNA is TGTGCCAGCAGCCGAACTCCGTTCCACGAGCAGTACTTC. The chain is built from TRBV12-3 or TRBV12-4 and TRBJ2-7; no firm D call. The germline V and J ends were trimmed by 6 bases and 5 bases, with 14 bases remaining between them. There are 13 residues in the CDR3.

V and J are TRBV7-9 and TRBJ1-5, with 8 nucleotides matching TRBD1. The CDR3 sequence is 15 residues long. The V gene's germline CDR1 is SEHNR and CDR2 FQNEAQ (reference sequence). Trimming removed 3 bases from V and 0 bases from J; junction bases left unmatched: 1. The CDR3: CASSLGQDSNQPQHF. The CDR3 bases are TGTGCCAGCAGCTTGGGACAGGATAGCAATCAGCCCCAGCATTTT. Using reference TRBV7-9 and TRBJ1-5 for the parts outside the CDR3, the full variable domain is DTGVSQNPRHKITKRGQNVTFRCDPISEHNRLYWYRQTLGQGPEFLTYFQNEAQLEKSRLLSDRFSAERPKGSFSTLEIQRTEQGDSAMYLCASSLGQDSNQPQHFGDGTRLSIL.

A few counts support this clonotype. This chain links TRBV3-1 with TRBJ1-4; D may be TRBD1 (6 bases). The CDR3 loop spans 15 amino acids. V lost 1 base to trimming and J lost 4 bases, with 10 bases between them. CDR1 is LGHDT, CDR2 YNNKEL, per germline (reference sequence). The CDR3, as DNA: TGTGCCAGCAGCCAAGGACAGGATCTTAATGAAAAACTGTTTTTT. Residues: CASSQGQDLNEKLFF.

This clonotype showed up just a few times. The rearrangement links TRBV20-1 to TRBJ2-7, with D possibly being TRBD1 (6 bases). Trimming cost V 6 bases and J 1 base, with 13 bases left between them. The CDR3 consists of 13 residues. CDR1 DFQATT and CDR2 SNEGSKA come from the germline V gene (reference sequence). In nucleotides, the CDR3 is TGCAGTGCAGAGTCCGGGACATCCTACGAGCAGTACTTC. Translating gives CSAESGTSYEQYF.

V gene TRBV7-6 combines with J gene TRBJ2-2; D is unclear. This CDR3 is built from 13 residues. Germline CDR1 is SGHVS and CDR2 is FNYEAQ. The V end was cut by 9 bases, the J end by 4 bases, with 12 bases between. The CDR3 DNA sequence: TGTGCCAGGAGCCCCGGTCTCACCGGGGAGCTGTTTTTT. Its protein product is CARSPGLTGELFF.

This clonotype came up many times. The chain joins TRBV29-1 to TRBJ2-2; tentatively, D is TRBD1 (5 bases). The germline V gene encodes CDR1 SQVTM and CDR2 ANQGSEA. CDR3 size: 13 residues. Trimming shortened V by 0 bases and J by 10 bases, and 12 bases separated the two germline ends. CDR3 region: CSVEDGQSEELFF. The CDR3 DNA follows: TGCAGCGTTGAAGACGGACAATCGGAGGAGCTGTTTTTT.

Worth noting for this clonotype: Germline is not matched at one junction end, which may reflect a read error. The CDR3 DNA reads TGTGCCAGCAGCCAAACGGACAGAGAAAATAACACTCAGTACTTC. It yields the protein CASSQTDRENNTQYF. The chain carries TRBV4-2 and TRBJ2-4; the D gene is possibly TRBD1 (6 bases). This CDR3 comprises 15 residues. The V gene's germline CDR1 is LGHNA and CDR2 YNFKEQ.

V usage is TRBV6-2 or TRBV6-3 and J usage is TRBJ2-1, with D perhaps matching TRBD2 (7 bases). Looked up from germline, CDR1 is MNHEY and CDR2 is SVGEGT. Trimming removed 5 bases at V and 2 bases at J, with 22 bases between. The CDR3 has 18 amino acids. The CDR3 loop reads CASSALGRGGLAYNEQFF. The CDR3 nucleotides are TGTGCCAGCAGTGCGCTCGGTAGGGGGGGCTTGGCCTACAATGAGCAGTTCTTC.

In this sample, this clonotype turned up a few times. The chain employs TRBV7-2 and TRBJ2-5, with D possibly being TRBD1 (6 bases). There are 15 residues in the CDR3. V lost 6 bases and J 9 bases, leaving 23 bases between the germline ends. CDR1 SGHTA and CDR2 FQGNSA come from the germline V gene. This CDR3 reads CASRPWDKTTEPQYF. The DNA of the CDR3 is TGTGCCAGCAGACCCTGGGACAAGACGACGGAGCCCCAGTACTTC.

This clonotype occurred a few times. The V call is TRBV19, the J call TRBJ2-3; TRBD1 is a possible D gene (5 bases). Trimming cost V 3 bases and J 1 base, with 11 bases left between them. Per the germline V gene, CDR1 is LNHDA and CDR2 is SQIVND (reference sequence). This CDR3 contains 15 residues. CDR3 in amino acids: CASSMTQGGTDTQYF. CDR3 coding DNA: TGTGCCAGTAGTATGACTCAGGGTGGCACAGATACGCAGTATTTT. The entire variable domain, with the rest obtained from reference TRBV19 and TRBJ2-3, is as follows: DGGITQSPKYLFRKEGQNVTLSCEQNLNHDAMYWYRQDPGQGLRLIYYSQIVNDFQKGDIAEGYSVSREKKESFPLTVTSAQKNPTAFYLCASSMTQGGTDTQYFGPGTRLTVL.

This clonotype was detected many times. The V call is TRBV12-3 or TRBV12-4, the J call TRBJ2-1; maybe TRBD1 (6 bases). The CDR3 runs to 14 residues. Trimming removed 4 bases at V and 6 bases at J, with 13 bases between. The CDR3 DNA reads as TGTGCCAGCAGTTCAGGGGTCCTGGGCAATGAGCAGTTCTTC. Its protein is CASSSGVLGNEQFF.